The rows below give T cell receptor beta chains drawn from one sample of a study of human T cells and chemical hapten exposure. TCRdb recomputed calls from the RACE reads with MiXCR, one row per CDR3 protein. Of some 400,000 distinct CDR3 sequences listed, approximately 5% were seen once; the top ten hold about 2.5%. The source was whole blood, collected in connection with sensitization to the hapten diphenylcyclopropenone (DPC). These receptors all come from a woman in her 50s with alopecia areata. Some clones in this sample may be carry-over from other donors' samples. CDR3s include the opening cysteine and the closing phenylalanine or tryptophan. The D gene is left open where the match is weak. Only part of the rows carry a size: once, few, many, or a class if the clone is expanded.

d_gene	v_gene	abundance	j_gene	CDR3aa	CDR3nt
-	TRBV2	-	TRBJ1-1	CASSERGGMNTEAFF	TGTGCCAGCAGTGAACGTGGGGGGATGAACACTGAAGCTTTCTTT
-	TRBV14	few	TRBJ1-1	CASKIAPGNTEAFF	TGTGCCAGCAAGATAGCTCCGGGGAACACTGAAGCTTTCTTT
-	TRBV11-2	-	TRBJ1-4	CASSPQGSTNEKLFF	TGTGCCAGCAGCCCCCAGGGGTCGACTAATGAAAAACTGTTTTTT
-	TRBV7-9	many	TRBJ1-1	CASSHPMRQENTEAFF	TGTGCCAGCAGCCACCCAATGCGACAGGAGAACACTGAAGCTTTCTTT
-	TRBV25-1	many	TRBJ2-7	CASSDLGEPEQYF	TGTGCCAGCAGTGACCTTGGGGAACCCGAGCAGTACTTC
-	TRBV6-5	many	TRBJ2-7	CASSTAVGLSYEQYF	TGTGCCAGCAGTACCGCGGTGGGCCTCTCCTACGAGCAGTACTTC
-	TRBV29-1	few	TRBJ1-5	CSVGFGYNQPQHF	TGCAGCGTTGGTTTCGGCTACAATCAGCCCCAGCATTTT
-	TRBV5-1	-	TRBJ2-1	CASSSGLRPSYNEQFF	TGCGCCAGCAGCTCCGGACTCCGCCCTTCCTACAATGAGCAGTTCTTC
TRBD1	TRBV6-5	many	TRBJ1-1	CASSRQGTGGTEAFF	TGTGCCAGCAGCCGCCAGGGGACAGGGGGCACTGAAGCTTTCTTT
TRBD2	TRBV12-3/TRBV12-4	many	TRBJ2-1	CASSFAGEDNEQFF	TGTGCCAGCAGTTTCGCGGGGGAAGACAATGAGCAGTTCTTC
TRBD1	TRBV27	-	TRBJ1-5	CASSSVQGAAQPQHF	TGTGCCAGCAGTTCGGTACAGGGGGCGGCTCAGCCCCAGCATTTT
-	TRBV5-4	-	TRBJ2-5	CASSLGLASSETQYF	TGTGCCAGCAGCTTGGGACTTGCTTCTTCGGAGACCCAGTACTTC
-	TRBV11-3	many	TRBJ1-1	CASSGATEAFF	TGTGCCAGCAGCGGGGCCACTGAAGCTTTCTTT
-	TRBV6-6	few	TRBJ2-1	CASGQRGEQFF	TGTGCCAGCGGACAGCGAGGAGAGCAGTTCTTC
TRBD1	TRBV10-3	-	TRBJ1-1	CAATGTANTEAFF	TGTGCCGCTACCGGGACAGCGAACACTGAAGCTTTCTTT
TRBD2	TRBV13	few	TRBJ2-1	CASSGEGSRENEQFF	TGTGCCAGCAGCGGGGAGGGGTCGAGAGAAAATGAGCAGTTCTTC
-	TRBV6-5	many	TRBJ2-7	CASSQTGSSYEQYF	TGTGCCAGCTCCCAGACGGGATCGTCCTACGAGCAGTACTTC
-	TRBV29-1	many	TRBJ1-3	CSVRGLGGNTIYF	TGCAGCGTTCGGGGGCTTGGTGGAAACACCATATATTTT
TRBD2	TRBV11-3	few	TRBJ2-1	CASSLDGGGTSYNEQFF	TGTGCCAGCAGCTTAGACGGCGGGGGTACTTCCTACAATGAGCAGTTCTTC
-	TRBV7-6	few	TRBJ2-1	CASSIGNLLFF	TGTGCCAGCAGCATTGGGAATTTGCTTTTCTTC
TRBD1	TRBV5-1	many	TRBJ1-6	CASSWSSGTANSPLHF	TGCGCCAGCAGCTGGAGTTCTGGGACAGCCAATTCACCCCTCCACTTT
-	TRBV18	few	TRBJ1-3	CASSPSGVSGNTIYF	TGTGCCAGCTCACCATCAGGGGTCTCTGGAAACACCATATATTTT
-	TRBV20-1	few	TRBJ2-3	CSARPAGPGDTQYF	TGCAGTGCGCGCCCGGCAGGGCCTGGAGATACGCAGTATTTT
-	TRBV11-2	many	TRBJ2-1	CASSLVGGPGQFF	TGTGCCAGCAGCTTAGTAGGCGGACCAGGGCAGTTCTTC
TRBD2	TRBV20-1	many	TRBJ2-5	CSASLAGRQETQYF	TGCAGTGCTAGTCTAGCGGGTCGTCAAGAGACCCAGTACTTC
-	TRBV9	many	TRBJ2-7	CASSPIQGSYEQYF	TGTGCCAGCAGCCCCATTCAGGGATCCTACGAGCAGTACTTC